The next 22 T cell receptor beta chains were all read from a single sample in a study of blood T cell repertoires in COVID-19. The assay was immunoSEQ multiplex PCR, and TCRdb's table has in-frame clones only and misses some. The sample has just over 300,000 clones; 90% are singletons. Material: PBMCs or T cells enriched from blood (not recorded which). All receptors derive from a woman younger than 30 with acute COVID-19.

This sequence joins TRBV28 and TRBJ1-1; 8 nucleotides line up with TRBD1. J was trimmed by 1 base and V by 6 bases; bases with no gene match: 7. Germline CDR1 is MDHEN and CDR2 is SYDVKM. CDR3 length equals 15 residues. The chain's CDR3 is CASRPGGARNTEAFF. The CDR3 DNA reads as TGTGCCAGCAGACCAGGGGGCGCGAGGAACACTGAAGCTTTCTTT.

CDR3 loop: CSVETDGTNTEAFF. CDR3 bases: TGCAGCGTTGAAACAGACGGCACGAACACTGAAGCTTTCTTT. This rearrangement joins TRBV29-1 to TRBJ1-1; no firm D call. The CDR3 sequence is 14 residues long. Germline V gene lookup returns CDR1 SQVTM and CDR2 ANQGSEA. V was pared by 2 bases and J by 1 base, with 11 bases between.

V usage is TRBV12-3 or TRBV12-4 and J usage is TRBJ1-2, with 9 nucleotides matching TRBD1. The CDR3 length is 13 residues. The J segment lost 6 bases and the V segment lost 4 bases, leaving 3 bases of the junction unmatched. CDR3 residues: CASSSGTGNGYTF. CDR3 coding DNA: TGTGCCAGCAGTTCCGGGACAGGGAATGGCTACACCTTC.

The chain uses TRBV10-3 and TRBJ2-7; TRBD1 might be the D (5 bases). Looked up from germline, CDR1 is ENHRY and CDR2 is SYGVKD. V was clipped by 1 base and J by 4 bases, with 11 bases between them. This CDR3 comprises 14 residues. This chain's CDR3 is CAISELDSGYEQYF. CDR3 DNA sequence: TGTGCCATCAGTGAGTTAGACAGTGGGTACGAGCAGTACTTC.

The rearrangement uses TRBV7-9 and TRBJ2-7; 9 positions agree with TRBD1. V lost 5 bases to trimming and J lost 3 bases; unmatched junction nucleotides: 5. This CDR3 contains 14 residues. Germline loops: CDR1 SEHNR, CDR2 FQNEAQ (reference sequence). DNA of the CDR3: TGTGCCAGCAGCCGGGACAGGGATTTCTACGAGCAGTACTTC. Amino acid sequence: CASSRDRDFYEQYF.

This clone was picked up one time. The V and J genes are TRBV28 and TRBJ2-7, with a possible D match to TRBD2 (5 bases). CDR3 length equals 13 residues. Germline CDR1 is MDHEN and CDR2 is SYDVKM. The germline V and J ends were trimmed by 7 bases and 2 bases, with 12 bases remaining between them. The CDR3 loop is CASITDFTYEQYF. Here the CDR3 DNA reads TGTGCCAGCATAACGGACTTTACCTACGAGCAGTACTTC.

The chain is built from TRBV9 and TRBJ1-2, with TRBD1 matching 9 bases. The germline V gene has CDR1 SGDLS and CDR2 YYNGEE. V lost 4 bases and J lost 4; bases outside the gene matches: 20. The CDR3 sequence is 19 residues long. The DNA for the CDR3 is TGTGCCAGCAGCACCCGTCTCGGACAGGGGACGCGAGACTCCTATGGCTACACCTTC. Amino acid sequence: CASSTRLGQGTRDSYGYTF. Looking up the rest from reference TRBV9 and TRBJ1-2 gives the full variable domain: DSGVTQTPKHLITATGQRVTLRCSPRSGDLSVYWYQQSLDQGLQFLIQYYNGEERAKGNILERFSAQQFPDLHSELNLSSLELGDSALYFCASSTRLGQGTRDSYGYTFGSGTRLTVV.

The genes are TRBV9 and TRBJ1-2; tentatively, D is TRBD1 (6 bases). This CDR3 region has 13 residues. V shed 0 bases and J shed 5 bases, with 8 bases lying between them. Per the germline V gene, CDR1 is SGDLS and CDR2 is YYNGEE. The CDR3 here is CASSVGDRYGYTF. CDR3 nucleotide sequence: TGTGCCAGCAGCGTAGGTGACAGGTATGGCTACACCTTC.

The chain links TRBV10-2 to TRBJ1-5, with D possibly matching TRBD1 (5 bases). The CDR3 length is 13 residues. The V end lost 9 bases, the J end lost 0 bases, and 9 bases lay between the germline ends. Looked up from germline, CDR1 is WSHSY and CDR2 is SAAADI. The DNA for the CDR3 is TGCGCCAGTCAGGGAACTAGCAATCAGCCCCAGCATTTT. It translates to CASQGTSNQPQHF.

V usage is TRBV5-1 and J usage is TRBJ2-7; 8 bases align to TRBD1. J was trimmed by 6 bases and V by 2 bases; bases with no gene match: 10. The CDR3 totals 15 residues. Germline CDR1 reads SGHRS; CDR2 reads YFSETQ. The DNA of the CDR3 is TGCGCCAGCAGCTTACAATCAGGACAGGGATCCGAGCAGTACTTC. This encodes CASSLQSGQGSEQYF.

This clone was counted between two and nine times. This chain connects TRBV6-5 to TRBJ2-5; TRBD2 is a possible D gene (6 bases). Germline V gene sequence: CDR1 MNHEY, CDR2 SVGAGI. The CDR3 has 14 residues. V was pared by 6 bases and J by 4 bases, with 15 bases between. The CDR3 sequence is CASSLTSSGETQYF. The CDR3 region has the DNA TGTGCCAGCAGCCTGACTAGTTCGGGAGAGACCCAGTACTTC.

The gene calls are TRBV2 and TRBJ2-7; D may be TRBD1 (6 bases). The CDR3 consists of 15 residues. The V end lost 5 bases, the J end lost 0 bases, and 14 bases lay between the germline ends. The V gene's germline CDR1 is SNHLY and CDR2 FYNNEI. The CDR3 spells CASSPRGSNSYEQYF. The CDR3 DNA reads TGTGCCAGCAGTCCGAGGGGGAGTAACTCCTACGAGCAGTACTTC. Drawing the rest from reference TRBV2 and TRBJ2-7, the complete variable domain is EPEVTQTPSHQVTQMGQEVILRCVPISNHLYFYWYRQILGQKVEFLVSFYNNEISEKSEIFDDQFSVERPDGSNFTLKIRSTKLEDSAMYFCASSPRGSNSYEQYFGPGTRLTVT.

The chain employs TRBV27 and TRBJ1-1; D gene uncertain. CDR3 size: 14 residues. Trimming removed 3 bases at V and 5 bases at J, with 13 bases between. Germline V CDR1 and CDR2: MNHEY, SMNVEV (reference sequence). CDR3 loop: CASSFYPGFTEAFF. The DNA for the CDR3 is TGTGCCAGCAGTTTTTATCCGGGTTTTACTGAAGCTTTCTTT.

CDR3 residues: CASSQDGQGLSGDSPLHF. The DNA for the CDR3 is TGTGCCAGCAGCCAAGACGGACAGGGCCTATCTGGCGATTCACCCCTCCACTTT. This rearrangement joins TRBV3-1 (or the pseudogene TRBV3-2) to TRBJ1-6, with TRBD1 matching over 8 bases. The CDR3 spans 18 residues. J gave up 8 bases and V 0 bases, and 12 bases lay outside the gene matches. Germline V CDR1 and CDR2: LGHDT, YNNKEL (reference sequence).

This clone was seen a single time. The chain carries TRBV6-5 and TRBJ2-7; 10 bases are shared with TRBD2. The CDR3 is made up of 14 amino acids. Per germline, CDR1 MNHEY and CDR2 SVGAGI. After removal of 4 bases from V and 0 bases from J, the junction contained 0 bases not matched to a gene. The CDR3 region has the DNA TGTGCCAGCAGTTGGACTAGCGGCTCCTACGAGCAGTACTTC. Protein: CASSWTSGSYEQYF.

The CDR3 sequence: CASSLTSGAGGETQYF. The CDR3 DNA is TGTGCCAGCAGCTTAACCTCGGGAGCGGGAGGAGAGACCCAGTACTTC. J is TRBJ2-5 and V is TRBV7-3, with TRBD2 matching 9 bases. The CDR3 consists of 16 residues. Germline CDR1 and CDR2: SGHTA and FQGTGA. V shed 0 bases and J 4 bases; nucleotides not matched to a gene: 6.

This clone was observed a few times. The chain combines TRBV10-3 with TRBJ1-5, with D hard to call. Germline lookup yields CDR1 ENHRY and CDR2 SYGVKD. CDR3 length equals 16 residues. Trimming stripped 2 bases from V and 0 bases from J, with 11 bases between. This CDR3 is CAISEGLGLSNQPQHF. CDR3 coding DNA: TGTGCCATCAGTGAGGGCCTTGGGCTTAGCAATCAGCCCCAGCATTTT.

The rearrangement uses TRBV5-1 and TRBJ2-2; 7 bases fit TRBD2. V was pared by 0 bases and J by 3 bases, with 8 bases of the junction left unmatched. The germline gives CDR1 SGHRS, CDR2 YFSETQ. This CDR3 comprises 17 residues. The CDR3 here is CASSLGLGLADTGELFF. In DNA, the CDR3 is TGCGCCAGCAGCTTGGGGCTTGGGCTAGCGGACACCGGGGAGCTGTTTTTT.

This chain connects TRBV15 to TRBJ2-5; TRBD2 matches at 13 bases. There are 15 residues in the CDR3. Looked up from germline, CDR1 is LNHNV and CDR2 is YYDKDF (reference sequence). V lost 1 base, J lost 5 bases, and 1 base stayed unmatched. This chain's CDR3 is CATSRGTSGSETQYF. The CDR3 DNA is TGTGCCACCAGCAGAGGGACTAGCGGGAGTGAGACCCAGTACTTC.

About this clone: This sample also contains other DNA sequences that code for the same CDR3. V and J are TRBV5-4 and TRBJ1-2; no clear D gene. V was shortened by 0 bases and J by 5 bases, with 8 bases between the two germline ends. The CDR3 runs to 13 residues. The germline gives CDR1 SGHNT, CDR2 YYREEE (reference sequence). CDR3 coding DNA: TGTGCCAGCAGCTTGGACGGGAATTATGGCTACACCTTC. This sequence encodes CASSLDGNYGYTF. Together with reference TRBV5-4 and TRBJ1-2, the CDR3 gives the full variable domain: ETGVTQSPTHLIKTRGQQVTLRCSSQSGHNTVSWYQQALGQGPQFIFQYYREEENGRGNFPPRFSGLQFPNYSSELNVNALELDDSALYLCASSLDGNYGYTFGSGTRLTVV.

The chain carries TRBV18 and TRBJ1-4; D might be TRBD1 (5 bases). This CDR3 contains 17 residues. The germline V gene has CDR1 KGHSH and CDR2 LQKENI. Between the trimmed V and J ends, which lost 1 base and 3 bases, there was a span of 15 bases. This CDR3 is CASSPLNGGASNEKLFF. CDR3 DNA sequence: TGTGCCAGCTCACCACTGAACGGTGGGGCTTCTAATGAAAAACTGTTTTTT. Combining the CDR3 with reference TRBV18 and TRBJ1-4 gives the whole variable domain NAGVMQNPRHLVRRRGQEARLRCSPMKGHSHVYWYRQLPEEGLKFMVYLQKENIIDESGMPKERFSAEFPKEGPSILRIQQVVRGDSAAYFCASSPLNGGASNEKLFFGSGTQLSVL.

The chain couples TRBV11-1 to TRBJ2-1, with TRBD2 identical over 14 bases. The length of the CDR3 is 15 residues. Unmatched junction bases numbered 5, after V lost 5 bases and J lost 8 bases. CDR1 and CDR2 (germline): SGHAT, FQDESV (reference sequence). This CDR3 reads CASSKTSGRDHEQFF. The CDR3 nucleotides are TGTGCCAGCAGCAAGACTAGCGGGAGGGACCATGAGCAGTTCTTC.